The 21 T cell receptor beta chains given below trace back to one sample, sequenced in a study of OX40 agonist ivuxolimab in advanced cancers. Sequencing was performed with immunoSEQ multiplex PCR; in TCRdb, only in-frame clones are kept and a portion is missing. The sample shows fewer than 95,000 clones, just under 90% of them seen only once. The sample here was CD4+ or CD8+ T cells sorted from blood, taken in a trial of the OX40 agonist ivuxolimab. These receptors were obtained from an adult with an advanced solid tumor such as melanoma, head and neck, liver or kidney cancer.

The chain recombines TRBV30 with TRBJ1-1; 7 bases are shared with TRBD1. The CDR3 is 13 residues long. Trimming cost V 2 bases and J 4 bases; bases outside gene matches: 4. Germline CDR1 reads GTSNPN; CDR2 reads SVGIG (reference sequence). The CDR3: CAWSRTGSTEAFF. CDR3 nucleotide sequence: TGTGCCTGGAGTCGGACAGGCTCCACTGAAGCTTTCTTT.

The V call is TRBV5-6, the J call TRBJ2-7, with 12 bases aligning to TRBD2. CDR1 and CDR2 from the germline V gene are SGHDT and YYEEEE. Trimming at V came to 5 bases and at J to 4 bases, leaving 4 bases not matched to a gene. The CDR3 has 14 amino acids. CDR3 coding DNA: TGTGCCAGCAGTTGGACTAGCGGGACTTACGAGCAGTACTTC. Its translation is CASSWTSGTYEQYF.

The genes are TRBV10-1 and TRBJ2-7; 9 nucleotides align to TRBD1. CDR3 length equals 14 residues. J lost 5 bases, V lost 0 bases, and 2 bases had no gene match. Per the germline V gene, CDR1 is WNHNN and CDR2 is SYGVQD (reference sequence). The CDR3 loop is CASSESWTGDEQYF. Written as DNA, the CDR3 is TGCGCCAGCAGTGAGTCATGGACAGGGGACGAGCAGTACTTC.

Of note for this clone: The sample holds other DNA sequences that translate to the same CDR3. As DNA, the CDR3 is TGTGCCAGCAGCTTGACAGGGAACGAGCAGTACTTC. This sequence encodes CASSLTGNEQYF. The rearrangement uses TRBV11-2 and TRBJ2-7, with 7 bases that match TRBD1. Germline V lookup: CDR1 SGHAT, CDR2 FQNNGV. With 3 bases clipped from V and 5 bases from J, the junction kept 1 base outside the gene matches. CDR3 length: 12 residues.

The rearrangement uses TRBV19 and TRBJ1-1; D may be TRBD1 (5 bases). Germline CDR1 LNHDA, CDR2 SQIVND (reference sequence). The CDR3 contains 13 residues. Trimming cost V 6 bases and J 0 bases, with 8 bases left between them. In nucleotides, the CDR3 is TGTGCCAGTAGCGGGGCCATGAACACTGAAGCTTTCTTT. Protein: CASSGAMNTEAFF.

The chain uses TRBV19 and TRBJ1-1; 7 bases map to TRBD1. This CDR3 is 13 amino acids long. V lost 5 bases to trimming and J lost 2 bases; unmatched junction nucleotides: 2. Germline V gene lookup returns CDR1 LNHDA and CDR2 SQIVND (reference sequence). Written as DNA, the CDR3 is TGTGCCAGTAGTGGGACAGTTAACACTGAAGCTTTCTTT. Translating gives CASSGTVNTEAFF.

This clone has only a few counts. The gene calls are TRBV7-9 and TRBJ1-2; 9 nucleotides align to TRBD1. Germline assignment: CDR1 SEHNR and CDR2 FQNEAQ (reference sequence). The CDR3 runs 14 residues. The V and J ends lost 5 bases and 6 bases, in that order; junction bases with no gene match: 7. CDR3 sequence: CASSHRDRDNGYTF. CDR3 DNA: TGTGCCAGCAGCCACAGGGACAGGGACAATGGCTACACCTTC.

The chain uses TRBV6-6 and TRBJ2-7; D uncertain. The germline gives CDR1 MNHNY, CDR2 SVGAGI (reference sequence). This CDR3 has 11 amino acids. The V gene lost 4 bases and the J gene lost 7 bases, with 8 bases spanning the gap. CDR3: CASSSTREQYF. DNA for the CDR3: TGTGCCAGCAGTTCTACGAGGGAGCAGTACTTC.

The V gene is TRBV18, the J gene TRBJ2-4; TRBD2 might be the D (7 bases). The CDR3 sequence is 17 residues long. Trimming left V 6 bases short and J 6 bases short, with 24 bases between. Per germline, CDR1 KGHSH and CDR2 LQKENI. The CDR3 coding sequence is TGTGCCAGCTCCAGATTGGGGGGGACAAATGCGGGAAACATTCAGTACTTC. Protein product: CASSRLGGTNAGNIQYF.

The chain uses TRBV30 and TRBJ2-5; tentatively, D is TRBD1 (6 bases). The germline V gene encodes CDR1 GTSNPN and CDR2 SVGIG (reference sequence). CDR3 length equals 13 residues. V was cut by 1 base and J by 5 bases, with 11 bases left in between. This chain's CDR3 is CAWSEGDSETQYF. Written as DNA, the CDR3 is TGTGCCTGGAGTGAGGGGGATTCTGAGACCCAGTACTTC.

Only a few counts were recorded for this clone. V and J are TRBV14 and TRBJ2-7, with D possibly TRBD2 on 6 matching bases. The CDR3 spans 12 residues. The germline V gene has CDR1 SGHDN and CDR2 FVKESK. V gave up 4 bases and J gave up 8 bases, with 12 bases separating them. The CDR3 nucleotides read TGTGCCAGCAGCCGCGCCGGGGGAAAGCAGTACTTC. Protein: CASSRAGGKQYF.

The CDR3 reads CASRPASGTLQNYEQYF. The CDR3, as DNA: TGTGCCAGCAGACCGGCTAGCGGGACTCTACAGAACTACGAGCAGTACTTC. V and J are TRBV2 and TRBJ2-5; TRBD2 agrees at 9 bases. Judging by the DNA end, TRBJ2-7 fits better; the J call may be wrong. CDR3 length: 17 amino acids. Looked up from germline, CDR1 is SNHLY and CDR2 is FYNNEI.

The gene calls are TRBV7-9 and TRBJ1-3; unclear D gene. Trimming took off 5 bases at V and 4 bases at J, with 21 bases between the two ends. The CDR3 has 17 residues. CDR1 SEHNR and CDR2 FQNEAQ come from the germline V gene (reference sequence). For the CDR3, the DNA is TGTGCCAGCAGCCCGTCCCGGCCGGGTGGTTTAGGAAACACCATATATTTT. Protein sequence: CASSPSRPGGLGNTIYF.

This clone was observed a single time. The chain joins TRBV7-8 to TRBJ2-2; D perhaps matches TRBD1 (6 bases). V lost 5 bases, J lost 2 bases, and 18 bases lay in between. CDR1 and CDR2 (germline): SGHVS, FQNEAQ. This CDR3 has 17 amino acids. CDR3 coding DNA: TGTGCCAGCAGCACGCCGTCACAGGGAAGCAACACCGGGGAGCTGTTTTTT. It is translated as CASSTPSQGSNTGELFF. Full variable domain (outside the CDR3, taken from reference TRBV7-8 and TRBJ2-2): GAGVSQSPRYKVAKRGQDVALRCDPISGHVSLFWYQQALGQGPEFLTYFQNEAQLDKSGLPSDRFFAERPEGSVSTLKIQRTQQEDSAVYLCASSTPSQGSNTGELFFGEGSRLTVL.

This clone has a handful of counts. The genes are TRBV27 and TRBJ1-1; the match to TRBD1 covers 9 bases. The CDR3 loop spans 14 amino acids. The germline V gene encodes CDR1 MNHEY and CDR2 SMNVEV (reference sequence). Unmatched junction bases numbered 6, after V lost 4 bases and J lost 6 bases. CDR3 DNA sequence: TGTGCCAGCAGTTCCCGGACAGGGGTCGCTGAAGCTTTCTTT. It translates to CASSSRTGVAEAFF.

The chain has TRBV7-2 and TRBJ2-3; D perhaps matches TRBD1 (6 bases). Trimming shortened V by 5 bases and J by 4 bases, and 10 bases separated the two germline ends. CDR3 length equals 13 residues. Looked up from germline, CDR1 is SGHTA and CDR2 is FQGNSA. This CDR3 is CASSAGTSDTQYF. The CDR3, as DNA: TGTGCCAGCAGCGCCGGGACATCAGATACGCAGTATTTT.

CDR3 sequence (DNA): TGTGCCAGCAGCGTAACGGCCTCCCCCGGAGCAACGAATGAGCAGTTCTTC. It is translated as CASSVTASPGATNEQFF. The chain uses TRBV9 and TRBJ2-1; D not resolved. Per germline, CDR1 SGDLS and CDR2 YYNGEE. This CDR3 has 17 residues. V was shortened by 1 base and J by 7 bases, with 21 bases between the two germline ends.

V gene TRBV6-1 combines with J gene TRBJ1-5; weak D call: TRBD1 (6 bases). The CDR3 sequence is 16 residues long. CDR1 MNHNS and CDR2 SASEGT come from the germline V gene. Trimming took 3 bases from V and 0 from J, leaving 12 bases between them. CDR3 DNA sequence: TGTGCCAGCAGTGATAGCCCAGGGGTTAGCAATCAGCCCCAGCATTTT. It is translated as CASSDSPGVSNQPQHF.

The chain links TRBV5-6 to TRBJ1-6, with D hard to call. The CDR3 covers 16 residues. The V gene lost 4 bases and the J gene lost 0 bases, with 11 bases spanning the gap. CDR1 SGHDT and CDR2 YYEEEE come from the germline V gene. CDR3 bases: TGTGCCAGCAGCCACGACTGGAGCTCCTATAATTCACCCCTCCACTTT. This codes for CASSHDWSSYNSPLHF.

The gene calls are TRBV5-1 and TRBJ2-2, with a possible D match to TRBD2 (5 bases). Germline CDR1 and CDR2: SGHRS and YFSETQ. The CDR3 sequence is 16 residues long. V was cut by 3 bases and J by 5 bases, with 17 bases left in between. For the CDR3, the DNA is TGCGCCAGCAGCTCGGCCGCTACCTCGGGGACCGGGGAGCTGTTTTTT. Protein product: CASSSAATSGTGELFF.

This sequence joins TRBV30 and TRBJ2-5; 9 bases are a match to TRBD2. Unmatched junction bases numbered 6, after V lost 0 bases and J lost 1 base. Germline lookup yields CDR1 GTSNPN and CDR2 SVGIG (reference sequence). CDR3 length: 16 residues. The CDR3 is CAWSVGLAGPQETQYF. The CDR3 nucleotides are TGTGCCTGGAGTGTAGGTCTAGCGGGGCCCCAAGAGACCCAGTACTTC.